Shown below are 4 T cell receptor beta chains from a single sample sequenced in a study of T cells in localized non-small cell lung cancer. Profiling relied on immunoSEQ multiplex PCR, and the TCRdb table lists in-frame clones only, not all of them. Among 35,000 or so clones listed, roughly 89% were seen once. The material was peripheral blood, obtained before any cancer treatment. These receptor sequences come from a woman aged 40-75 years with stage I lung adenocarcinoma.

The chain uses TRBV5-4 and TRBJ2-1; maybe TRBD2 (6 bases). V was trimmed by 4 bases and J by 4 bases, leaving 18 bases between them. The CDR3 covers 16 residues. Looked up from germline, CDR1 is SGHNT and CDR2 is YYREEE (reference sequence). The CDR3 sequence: CASSRGGRDTYNEQFF. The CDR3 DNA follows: TGTGCCAGCAGCCGGGGAGGCCGCGATACATACAATGAGCAGTTCTTC.

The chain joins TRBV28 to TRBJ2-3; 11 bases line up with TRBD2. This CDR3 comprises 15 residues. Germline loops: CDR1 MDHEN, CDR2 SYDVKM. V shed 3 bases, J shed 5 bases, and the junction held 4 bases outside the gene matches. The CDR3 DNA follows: TGTGCCAGCAGTTTGACTAGCGGGGTCATAGATACGCAGTATTTT. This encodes CASSLTSGVIDTQYF.

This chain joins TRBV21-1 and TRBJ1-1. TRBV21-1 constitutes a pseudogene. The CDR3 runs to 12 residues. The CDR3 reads CVFMGRGTEAFF. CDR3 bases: TGTGTCTTTATGGGGCGGGGCACTGAAGCTTTCTTT.

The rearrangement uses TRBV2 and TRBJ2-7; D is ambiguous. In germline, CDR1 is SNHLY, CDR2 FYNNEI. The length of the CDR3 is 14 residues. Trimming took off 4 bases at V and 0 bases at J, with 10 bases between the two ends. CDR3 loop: CASSVETTSYEQYF. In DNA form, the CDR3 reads TGTGCCAGCAGTGTTGAGACAACCTCCTACGAGCAGTACTTC.